The 20 T cell receptor beta chains listed next were all sequenced from one sample in a study of blood T cell repertoires in COVID-19. Produced via immunoSEQ multiplex PCR; TCRdb's table is partial and in-frame only. The sample lists 200,000 to 250,000 clones, around nine tenths seen once, with 7.1% in the top ten. The sequenced sample was peripheral blood. The receptors stem from a woman in her 70s with active or convalescent COVID-19.

In its sample, this clone was seen once. The chain joins TRBV18 to TRBJ1-4, with a tentative D call TRBD1 (5 bases). Germline CDR1 KGHSH, CDR2 LQKENI. Trimming shortened V by 4 bases and J by 3 bases, and 9 bases separated the two germline ends. The CDR3 runs 14 residues. CDR3 protein: CASSLYRPNEKLFF. The CDR3 bases are TGTGCCAGCTCACTCTACAGGCCTAATGAAAAACTGTTTTTT.

The V gene is TRBV18, the J gene TRBJ1-6; D gene uncertain. From germline, CDR1 is KGHSH and CDR2 LQKENI. Trimming stripped 3 bases from V and 8 bases from J, with 14 bases between. The CDR3 covers 15 residues. DNA of the CDR3: TGTGCCAGCTCACCGGGCAGTAAAACGGATTCACCCCTCCACTTT. Protein product: CASSPGSKTDSPLHF.

A single count supports this clone. The V gene is TRBV2, the J gene TRBJ1-1, with TRBD1 identical over 7 bases. Germline CDR1 SNHLY, CDR2 FYNNEI. The CDR3 consists of 14 residues. Germline trimming cut 5 bases from V and 1 base from J; bases unmatched to any gene: 4. CDR3 sequence reads: CASSSRQGNTEAFF. The CDR3 DNA is TGTGCCAGCAGTTCAAGACAGGGGAACACTGAAGCTTTCTTT.

The chain employs TRBV20-1 and TRBJ1-5; D might be TRBD1 (5 bases). The CDR3 consists of 14 residues. Germline CDR1 reads DFQATT; CDR2 reads SNEGSKA (reference sequence). The V gene lost 3 bases and the J gene lost 1 base, with 10 bases spanning the gap. DNA of the CDR3: TGCAGTGCTAGTGTGGGGCTCAGCAATCAGCCCCAGCATTTT. It codes for CSASVGLSNQPQHF.

The chain uses TRBV7-9 and TRBJ1-3; D unclear. This CDR3 comprises 15 residues. Looked up from germline, CDR1 is SEHNR and CDR2 is FQNEAQ (reference sequence). V lost 2 bases and J 3 bases, leaving 11 bases between the germline ends. The CDR3 sequence is CASSLMSPLGNTIYF. The CDR3, as DNA: TGTGCCAGCAGCTTAATGTCCCCCCTTGGAAACACCATATATTTT.

This chain joins TRBV5-6 and TRBJ1-3; no clear D. Trimming left V 1 base short and J 0 bases short, with 11 bases between. CDR1 SGHDT and CDR2 YYEEEE come from the germline V gene. This CDR3 spans 16 amino acids. CDR3 nucleotides: TGTGCCAGCAGCTTGTTGGGCCAGGACTCTGGAAACACCATATATTTT. Residues: CASSLLGQDSGNTIYF.

The chain has TRBV18 and TRBJ2-7; possible D gene TRBD2, 5 bases. CDR1 and CDR2 from the germline V gene are KGHSH and LQKENI. There are 14 residues in the CDR3. V was shortened by 6 bases and J by 5 bases, with 17 bases between the two germline ends. The CDR3 DNA reads TGTGCCAGCTCGCGCCCCGAGGGCGGCGACGAGCAGTACTTC. This sequence encodes CASSRPEGGDEQYF.

The chain joins TRBV5-1 to TRBJ2-1; no firm D call. V was shortened by 4 bases and J by 6 bases, with 11 bases between the two germline ends. The CDR3 has 13 amino acids. Germline assignment: CDR1 SGHRS and CDR2 YFSETQ. The CDR3, as DNA: TGCGCCAGCAGCCTAACCGGTGGCAATGAGCAGTTCTTC. Its translation is CASSLTGGNEQFF.

V usage is TRBV19 and J usage is TRBJ1-2; the D gene is possibly TRBD1 (5 bases). V lost 6 bases, J lost 2 bases, and 10 bases lay in between. There are 13 residues in the CDR3. Germline CDR1 reads LNHDA; CDR2 reads SQIVND (reference sequence). The CDR3 coding sequence is TGTGCCAGTAGGGCAGGGTCAAACTATGGCTACACCTTC. It specifies CASRAGSNYGYTF.

The chain uses TRBV7-8 and TRBJ2-7, with TRBD1 identical over 11 bases. V dropped 6 bases and J dropped 3; count of bases not matched to a gene: 10. Germline V gives CDR1 SGHVS, CDR2 FQNEAQ. The CDR3 is made up of 16 amino acids. The chain's CDR3 is CASRNRAGTGGYEQYF. In DNA, the CDR3 is TGTGCCAGCAGAAACCGGGCCGGGACAGGGGGCTACGAGCAGTACTTC.

In DNA, the CDR3 is TGTGCCAGCAGCCTAGCGCTTAGCTCCTACAATGAGCAGTTCTTC. It translates to CASSLALSSYNEQFF. The V and J genes are TRBV6-2 or TRBV6-3 and TRBJ2-1; possibly TRBD2 for D (6 bases). V gave up 6 bases and J gave up 0 bases, with 12 bases separating them. This CDR3 region has 15 residues. CDR1 MNHEY and CDR2 SVGEGT come from the germline V gene.

The V and J genes are TRBV5-4 and TRBJ1-6, with TRBD1 identical over 7 bases. V lost 3 bases to trimming and J lost 7 bases; unmatched junction nucleotides: 7. The CDR3 loop spans 15 amino acids. Germline V lookup: CDR1 SGHNT, CDR2 YYREEE (reference sequence). The CDR3 spells CASSSETGTNSPLHF. CDR3 in DNA: TGTGCCAGCAGCTCCGAGACAGGGACCAATTCACCCCTCCACTTT.

The rearrangement links TRBV18 to TRBJ1-6; D call uncertain. Trimming took off 3 bases at V and 9 bases at J, with 15 bases between the two ends. The CDR3 is 15 amino acids. Germline loops: CDR1 KGHSH, CDR2 LQKENI. The CDR3 DNA is TGTGCCAGCTCACCCCGGGAGGGATTGACTTCACCCCTCCACTTT. This codes for CASSPREGLTSPLHF.

The chain combines TRBV5-1 with TRBJ1-3; 8 bases are shared with TRBD1. The germline V gene encodes CDR1 SGHRS and CDR2 YFSETQ. The length of the CDR3 is 16 residues. V shed 2 bases, J shed 4 bases, and the junction held 8 bases outside the gene matches. CDR3 coding DNA: TGCGCCAGCAGCTTACCGGACAGGGTGGAGGGAAACACCATATATTTT. Its protein is CASSLPDRVEGNTIYF.

This clone appeared a single time. CDR3: CASSQSRWNTEAFF. In DNA, the CDR3 is TGCGCCAGCAGTCAATCGAGGTGGAACACTGAAGCTTTCTTT. The rearrangement joins TRBV23-1 to TRBJ1-1; unclear D gene. TRBV23-1 is labeled an ORF, and its function is uncertain. The CDR3 has 14 amino acids. Between the trimmed V and J ends, which lost 0 bases and 1 base, there was a span of 6 bases.

The chain recombines TRBV4-3 with TRBJ1-4, with 8 bases matching TRBD1. J lost 5 bases, V lost 0 bases, and 8 bases had no gene match. The CDR3 consists of 17 residues. Germline V gene lookup returns CDR1 LGHNA and CDR2 YSLEER. The chain's CDR3 is CASSQDGTRQGNEKLFF. The CDR3 nucleotides are TGCGCCAGCAGCCAAGATGGGACTCGACAGGGGAATGAAAAACTGTTTTTT.

The chain uses TRBV6-6 and TRBJ2-7; TRBD1 matches at 10 bases. There are 14 residues in the CDR3. CDR1 is MNHNY and CDR2 is SVGAGI in the germline V gene (reference sequence). J gave up 3 bases and V 7 bases, and 6 bases lay outside the gene matches. The CDR3 DNA sequence: TGTGCCAGCACCAGGGACAGGGGAGACTACGAGCAGTACTTC. This encodes CASTRDRGDYEQYF.

The V and J genes are TRBV5-4 and TRBJ2-3, with D possibly matching TRBD2 (7 bases). Trimming pared 4 bases from V and 4 bases from J, leaving 19 bases between. The CDR3 runs to 16 residues. The germline V gene encodes CDR1 SGHNT and CDR2 YYREEE (reference sequence). The CDR3 protein is CASSDRRGATSDTQYF. CDR3 nucleotide sequence: TGTGCCAGCAGCGATCGTCGGGGGGCCACTTCAGATACGCAGTATTTT.

The genes are TRBV24-1 and TRBJ2-1; 10 bases agree with TRBD1. This CDR3 is built from 15 residues. With V trimmed by 3 bases and J by 9 bases, 7 bases remained unmatched. CDR1 is KGHDR, CDR2 SFDVKD, per germline. The CDR3 region is CATSDPGQGSSEQFF. DNA for the CDR3: TGTGCCACCAGTGATCCGGGACAGGGGAGCAGTGAGCAGTTCTTC.

The chain combines TRBV18 with TRBJ1-3; D gene ambiguous. Deletions cut 3 bases from V and 1 base from J, with 13 bases between. Germline CDR1 reads KGHSH; CDR2 reads LQKENI. The CDR3 has 16 residues. CDR3 bases: TGTGCCAGCTCACCGGCCCTAATCGGGTCTGGAAACACCATATATTTT. Protein sequence: CASSPALIGSGNTIYF.